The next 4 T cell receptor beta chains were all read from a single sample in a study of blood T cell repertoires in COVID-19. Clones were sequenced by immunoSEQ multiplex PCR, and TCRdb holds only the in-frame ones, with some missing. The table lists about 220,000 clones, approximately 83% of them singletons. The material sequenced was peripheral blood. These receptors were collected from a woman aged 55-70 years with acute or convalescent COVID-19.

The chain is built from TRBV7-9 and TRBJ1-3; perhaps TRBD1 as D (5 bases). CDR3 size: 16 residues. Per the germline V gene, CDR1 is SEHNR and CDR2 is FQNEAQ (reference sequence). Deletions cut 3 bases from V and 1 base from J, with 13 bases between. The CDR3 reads CASSFSGGWSGNTIYF. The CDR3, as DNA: TGTGCCAGCAGCTTTTCCGGGGGTTGGTCTGGAAACACCATATATTTT.

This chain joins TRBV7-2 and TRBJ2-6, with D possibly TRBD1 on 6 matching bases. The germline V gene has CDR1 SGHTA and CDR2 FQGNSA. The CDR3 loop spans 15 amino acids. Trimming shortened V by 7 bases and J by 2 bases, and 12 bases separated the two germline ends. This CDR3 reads CASILGGTGANVLTF. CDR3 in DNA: TGTGCCAGCATCCTAGGGGGAACTGGGGCCAACGTCCTGACTTTC. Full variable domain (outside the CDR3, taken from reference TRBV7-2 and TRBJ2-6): GAGVSQSPSNKVTEKGKDVELRCDPISGHTALYWYRQSLGQGLEFLIYFQGNSAPDKSGLPSDRFSAERTGGSVSTLTIQRTQQEDSAVYLCASILGGTGANVLTFGAGSRLTVL.

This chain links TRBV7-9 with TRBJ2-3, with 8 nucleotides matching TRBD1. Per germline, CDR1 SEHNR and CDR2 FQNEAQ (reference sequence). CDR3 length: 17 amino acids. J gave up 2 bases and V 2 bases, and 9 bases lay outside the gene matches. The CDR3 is CASSLNGGTGITDTQYF. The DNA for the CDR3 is TGTGCCAGCAGCTTAAACGGAGGGACAGGAATCACAGATACGCAGTATTTT.

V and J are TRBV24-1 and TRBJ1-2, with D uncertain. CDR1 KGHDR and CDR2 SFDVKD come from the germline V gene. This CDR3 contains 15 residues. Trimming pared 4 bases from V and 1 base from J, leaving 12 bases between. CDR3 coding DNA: TGTGCCACCAGTGACTCCTCCGGGAGTAACTATGGCTACACCTTC. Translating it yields CATSDSSGSNYGYTF.